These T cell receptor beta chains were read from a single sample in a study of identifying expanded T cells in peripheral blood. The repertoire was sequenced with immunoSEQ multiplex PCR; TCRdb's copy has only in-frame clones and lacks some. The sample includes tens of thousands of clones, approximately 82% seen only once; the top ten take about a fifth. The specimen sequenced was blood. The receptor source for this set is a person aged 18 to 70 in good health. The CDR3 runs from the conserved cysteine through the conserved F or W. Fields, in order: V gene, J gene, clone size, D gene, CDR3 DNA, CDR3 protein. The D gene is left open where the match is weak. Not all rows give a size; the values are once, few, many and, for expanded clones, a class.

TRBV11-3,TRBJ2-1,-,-,TGTGCCAGCAGCTTAGGGGGAGGAGGAGGTTGGGATTACCGTGACAATGAGCAGTTCTTC,CASSLGGGGGWDYRDNEQFF
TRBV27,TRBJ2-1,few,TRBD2,TGTGCCAGCAGTTTTCTCGTCCCGGGACTAGTAGGAAAAGGCAATGAGCAGTTCTTC,CASSFLVPGLVGKGNEQFF
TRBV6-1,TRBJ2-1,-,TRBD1,TGTGCCAGCAGTTTAACTGACAGGGTCCATGAGCAGTTCTTC,CASSLTDRVHEQFF
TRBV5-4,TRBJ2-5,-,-,TGTGCCAGCAGCTGGGATCGACGAGAAGAGACCCAGTACTTC,CASSWDRREETQYF
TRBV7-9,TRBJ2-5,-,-,TGTGCCAGCAGCTCCGAAGTAGTAGAGACCCAGTACTTC,CASSSEVVETQYF
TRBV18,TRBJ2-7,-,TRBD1,TGTGCCAGCTCCCGCCGGGACAGGGGGTACGAGCAGTACTTC,CASSRRDRGYEQYF
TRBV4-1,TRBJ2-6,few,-,TGCGCCAGCACTCCGACAGGTGGGGCCAACGTCCTGACTTTC,CASTPTGGANVLTF
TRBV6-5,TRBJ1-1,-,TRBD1,TGTGCCAGCAACAAGCCTCCGGGACAGGGGGCGGAAGCTTTCTTT,CASNKPPGQGAEAFF
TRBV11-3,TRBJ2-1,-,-,TGTGCCAGCAGCATAGTCGGGGGACCTCCAAAAAGCAATGAGCAGTTCTTC,CASSIVGGPPKSNEQFF
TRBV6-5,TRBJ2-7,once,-,TGTGCCAGCAGCTACGGAGGGAGGTACGAGCAGTACTTC,CASSYGGRYEQYF
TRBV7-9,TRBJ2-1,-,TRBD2,TGTGCCAGCAGCTTAGGGTCGGGGACTACCAATGAGCAGTTCTTC,CASSLGSGTTNEQFF
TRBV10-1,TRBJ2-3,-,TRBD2,TGCGCCAGCAGGGGAAGCGGGGGGACAGATACGCAGTATTTT,CASRGSGGTDTQYF
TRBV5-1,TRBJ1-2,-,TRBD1,TGCGCCAGCAGCTTGGATGCAGGGACAGGGGGCTACACCTTC,CASSLDAGTGGYTF
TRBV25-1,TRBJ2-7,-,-,TGTGCCAGCAGTGAAGAGGGGGAGGGCGAGCAGTACTTC,CASSEEGEGEQYF
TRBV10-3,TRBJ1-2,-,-,TGTGCCATCAGTGAGTCCGGGGGGACCTACTATGGCTACACCTTC,CAISESGGTYYGYTF
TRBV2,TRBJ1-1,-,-,TGTGCCAGCAGTTCGACCCCTGAAGCTTTCTTT,CASSSTPEAFF
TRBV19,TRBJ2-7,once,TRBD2,TGTGCCAGTAGTATCGGGACTAGCGGGAGAAAATCCGAGCAGTACTTC,CASSIGTSGRKSEQYF